The entry below gives a single T cell receptor (beta chain) sequence along with its context. Its matching antigen is unknown. The sequenced template was cDNA made from the entire isolated RNA. For naive, central memory and regulatory T cell samples, reads averaged roughly 3.7 million. The data were produced by immunoSEQ multiplex PCR, yet TCRdb's version contains in-frame clones alone and is incomplete. The table shows nearly 350,000 clones, with 6.5% to 10% occurring only once. The data were obtained in a study of beta chain features in type 1 diabetes. Study-wide results and caveats: Whatever favoring of shorter templates PCR might show would apply equally to patients and controls. HLA influence on TCRB rearrangement stayed unresolved here.

This CDR3 region has 18 residues. The junction had 12 bases not matched to a gene; V was cut back by 3 bases and J by 7 bases. Germline V lookup: CDR1 SGHDT, CDR2 YYEEEE. The J gene is TRBJ2-2, the V gene TRBV5-6, with 13 nucleotides matching TRBD2. This receptor was taken from a woman younger than 30 in good health. The source material was central memory CD4+ T cells from blood. CDR3 sequence (DNA): TGTGCCAGCAGCTACCCGGCTGGGACTAGCGGGATCGACGGGGAGCTGTTTTTT. Residues: CASSYPAGTSGIDGELFF.